This T cell receptor beta chain was obtained from a study of cytomegalovirus exposure and HLA in healthy donors (dated 2017 in TCRdb). Study-level background: According to an earlier analysis of 450 to 650 of the donors, 150 million to 200 million T cells yielded 95 million to 140 million unique TCR beta sequences and 250 to 350 Gb of sequence data. A separate validation cohort of some 130 different subjects was used in addition to the approximately 640-subject first cohort. The study used immunosequencing to profile the T cell repertoires of more than 650 subjects and linked those repertoires to cytomegalovirus serostatus. A later genetic analysis used genome-wide SNP genotypes for about 65% of the 666 donors, treating that subset as a discovery cohort. An early release covering over 500 HLA-typed donors comprised about 300 gigabases of sequencing data and roughly 85 million unique TCR sequences. Typing coverage varied by locus: roughly 620-640 donors for A, B, C, DRB1 and DQB1; approximately 500 for DQA1; more than 600 for DPA1; 400 to 480 for DPB1. Donor age, sex, ethnicity and CMV serostatus were compiled together with the repertoire data. The study aimed to test whether cataloging public T cell receptors could reveal signatures of past pathogen exposure. An earlier analysis of 587 of the donors applied high-throughput TCR beta sequencing to assess whether each TCR beta V gene segment acted as functional or pseudogenic. HLA typing covered class I and class II loci at four-digit resolution. Of the roughly 420 genotyped donors, less than 90% were placed in the genetic ancestry cluster associated with self-reported Caucasian donors. A later analysis re-analyzed previously published TCR beta repertoires from 550 to 700 donors and added high-resolution HLA genotyping to study TCR occurrence patterns. Five DR-DQ haplotypes were treated as single units for association and clustering because of strong linkage in the cohort. To predict cytomegalovirus infection status, the study combined high-throughput TCR immunosequencing, statistical association of individual TCRs with disease status, and machine learning. Rather than drawing on any new phenotypic data, the later analysis identified candidate immune exposures from TCR beta sequences and the way those sequences occurred across donors. On average, roughly 200,000 unique TCR beta nucleotide sequences were sequenced per donor among 398 genotyped donors of the cohort, with roughly 18% of those sequences being non-productive. All discovery cohort repertoires had been generated using a single sequencing platform. The full study reports these points: The classifier was reported to diagnose cytomegalovirus status with high specificity and sensitivity in both the original cohort and the validation cohort. A further reported finding was that TCR beta sequences accurately predicted the HLA-A and HLA-B alleles for most subjects in the first cohort. An association between a missense DCLRE1C variant and V-gene and J-gene trimming of TCR beta chains was found in a later genetic analysis and replicated in an independent cohort. According to a later analysis, most CMV-associated TCR beta chains appeared to be HLA-restricted, and the HLA associations seemed to be driven largely by CMV exposure. For the cohort, immune exposure information was limited to CMV serostatus. Some IMGT-functional V segments, including TRBV6-2 and TRBV6-3, could not be told apart with the 87-base-pair reads, so those segments were excluded. Correlated functional status among segregating V segments might be attributable to linkage disequilibrium, but an unknown experimental factor could not be ruled out. According to the authors, the approach could potentially be generalized to other disease states and immunological phenotypes. In a later analysis, several top co-occurrence clusters were reported to appear linked to parvovirus B19, influenza, CMV and Epstein-Barr virus. In a later analysis, TCR association rates were found to vary across HLA loci, with the most associated TCRs seen for DRB1 alleles and the fewest for HLA-C alleles. This cohort had only TCR beta chains sequenced, and the lack of alpha or paired-chain data limited which features could be detected. HLA typing was unavailable for some donors at each locus, so association tests used only the typed subset. Strong co-occurrence of HLA alleles, especially DR and DQ, made assigning TCR associations to individual alleles difficult. Across donors, most TCR sequences were observed very rarely, whereas some public TCRs were present in many individuals. Roughly uniform sequencing depth across donors was assumed in presence/absence analyses, although this assumption may not hold. The study listed 150 to 200 TCR beta chains as associated with cytomegalovirus. A cluster of highly shared sequence variants was judged likely to represent a technical artifact of the sequencing pipeline. According to a later genetic analysis, donors in an Asian-associated ancestry cluster had fewer N-insertions in productive TCRs than the approximately 650-donor mean. In vitro tests confirmed that three of the cytomegalovirus-associated TCR beta chains recognize cytomegalovirus antigens. The earlier analysis of some 560 of the donors excluded 15 to 20 rarely observed V segments, including chromosome 9 orphons, because counts were too low. An earlier analysis of some 560 of the donors showed that most TCR beta V segments appeared in productive rearrangements either about 90% or about 30% of the time, which broadly matched IMGT annotations. Compared with equally common non-associated chains, HLA-associated TCR beta chains in a later analysis were more clonally expanded and had lower generation probabilities. In a later analysis, some 18,000 TCR beta sequences were associated with specific HLA alleles at a false discovery rate of 0.05.

The cohort comprised 710 or so healthy bone marrow donors. At the time of sampling, all cohort members were nominally healthy, though unrecorded immune exposures were likely present. The donor tested CMV seronegative and was one of the 352 seronegative cohort members. A peripheral blood sample was provided by each donor, and peripheral blood mononuclear cells were used for TCR beta sequencing. Genomic DNA was extracted from the blood cell samples with the Qiagen DNeasy Blood Extraction Kit. Trimming removed 4 bases from V and 4 bases from J, leaving 10 bases between the germline ends. The CDR3 sequence holds 13 residues, the cysteine and phenylalanine included. Solely the CDR3 DNA is kept, with 39 bases framed from the first base. Sequences MNHNS (CDR1) and SASEGT (CDR2) are obtained from the germline V gene. Note on this clone: Its antigen remains unidentified.

The library was produced with the immunoSEQ multiplex PCR assay. The multiplex PCR relied on a mix of 60 forward primers for TCR Vbeta segments and 13 reverse primers for TCR Jbeta segments. A multiplex PCR assay on genomic DNA amplified the CDR3 region of rearranged TCR beta genes. On the Illumina HiSeq System, the amplified TCR beta libraries were sequenced as 87-base-pair reads. In the paper's pipeline: Across the 500 to 850 repertoires, a later analysis counted some 80 million unique TCR beta chains, some 11 million of which were shared by at least two donors. A nearest-neighbor algorithm error-corrected the raw reads and collapsed the reads into unique sequences, merging closely related sequences to remove PCR and sequencing errors. Alignment of CDR3 sequences to IMGT reference sequences was used to assign V, D and J gene segments. Each retained sequence needed at least a six-nucleotide match to both a V gene segment and a J gene segment. A rearrangement counted as productive if the CDR3 had no stop codons and remained in frame with V and J, and every other rearrangement counted as non-productive. Following IMGT convention, CDR3 was defined as the stretch from the second conserved V-encoded cysteine to the conserved J-encoded phenylalanine. The earlier analysis of about 560 of the donors excluded any sequence lacking an unambiguous match to a single V gene segment. In an earlier analysis of 587 of the donors, V segments were called functional above 56.7% productive rearrangements and were called segregating when the between-donor standard deviation exceeded 5%. A statistical classification framework was developed to diagnose cytomegalovirus status using the catalog of TCR beta chain sequences. A later analysis assigned V and J genes by comparing TCR nucleotide sequences with IMGT/GENE-DB human TR gene sequences. Using the TCRdist pipeline, a later analysis assigned CDR3 sequences along with most-parsimonious VDJ recombination scenarios. In a later analysis, each TCR beta chain was defined by its CDR3 amino acid sequence together with its V-gene family, and reads lacking a unique V-gene family were excluded. In a later analysis, a few hundred highly shared, low-generation-probability nucleotide sequences were removed to address suspected cross-contamination and a sequencing artifact. In a later analysis, a clonal expansion index for each public chain was calculated from normalized within-repertoire ranks of inferred template counts. A later analysis computed generation probabilities with a VDJ recombination model fitted to out-of-frame rearrangements, and checked the results against IGoR. In a later analysis, hypergeometric tests were used to score TCR-TCR, TCR-HLA and TCR-CMV co-occurrence, with a repertoire-size bias correction applied to TCR pairs. To estimate false discovery rates, a later analysis permuted the HLA or CMV assignments 20 times. In a later analysis, co-occurring TCRs were grouped with DBSCAN, and TCRdist sequence similarity was added when clustering was performed within HLA-allele-positive subsets. Repertoires with fewer than 30,000 or more than 120,000 public chains were left out of co-occurrence clustering, as were a few repertoires with anomalous nucleotide sharing. TCRdb took over this immuneACCESS table, retaining in-frame rearrangements with V and J assigned. Such tables are incomplete; in checked studies, under half of the missing clones stem from an unresolved V gene, and the remainder is unexplained. That table is the source of V, J and clone size, and D and trimming were worked out from the DNA. The sample table gives fewer than 150,000 clones. The ten largest account for roughly 2% of the sample.

The receptor was isolated from a woman aged 55-70 years in good health and CMV-seronegative. The chain is encoded by TRBV6-1 joined to TRBJ1-2; the D gene identity is not certain. The sequencing sample was made of PBMCs. The CDR3 loop reads CASSASQVYGYTF. The DNA sequence is TGTGCCAGCAGTGCTTCCCAGGTCTATGGCTACACCTTC.